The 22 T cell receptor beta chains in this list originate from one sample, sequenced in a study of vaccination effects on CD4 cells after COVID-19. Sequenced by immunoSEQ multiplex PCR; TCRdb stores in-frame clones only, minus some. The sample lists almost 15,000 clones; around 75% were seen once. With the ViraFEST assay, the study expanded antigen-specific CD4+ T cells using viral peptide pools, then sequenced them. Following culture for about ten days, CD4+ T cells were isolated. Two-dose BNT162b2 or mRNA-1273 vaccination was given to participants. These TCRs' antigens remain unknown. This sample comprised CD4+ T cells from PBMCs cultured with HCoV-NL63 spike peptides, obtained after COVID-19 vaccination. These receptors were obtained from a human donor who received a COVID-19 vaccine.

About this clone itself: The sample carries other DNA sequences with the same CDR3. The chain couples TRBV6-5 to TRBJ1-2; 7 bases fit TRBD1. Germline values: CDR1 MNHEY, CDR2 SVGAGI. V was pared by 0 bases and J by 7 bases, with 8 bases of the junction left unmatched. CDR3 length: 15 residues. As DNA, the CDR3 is TGTGCCAGCAGTTACTCCAACAGGGGCCTTGGTGGCTACACCTTC. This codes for CASSYSNRGLGGYTF.

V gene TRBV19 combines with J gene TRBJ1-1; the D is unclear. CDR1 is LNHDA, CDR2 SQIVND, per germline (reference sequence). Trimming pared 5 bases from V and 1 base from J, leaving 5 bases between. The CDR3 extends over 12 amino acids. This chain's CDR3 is CASSYPNTEAFF. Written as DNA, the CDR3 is TGTGCCAGTAGTTACCCGAACACTGAAGCTTTCTTT.

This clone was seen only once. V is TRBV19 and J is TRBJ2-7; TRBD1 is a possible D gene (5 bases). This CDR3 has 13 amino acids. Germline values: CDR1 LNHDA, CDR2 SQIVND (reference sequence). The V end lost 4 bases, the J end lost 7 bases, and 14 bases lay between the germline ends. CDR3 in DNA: TGTGCCAGTAGTACCACAGGTTCGGTGGAGCAGTACTTC. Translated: CASSTTGSVEQYF.

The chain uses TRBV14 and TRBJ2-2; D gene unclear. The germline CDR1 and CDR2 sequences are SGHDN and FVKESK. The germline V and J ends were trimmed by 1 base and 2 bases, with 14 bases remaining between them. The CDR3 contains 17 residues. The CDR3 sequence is CASSQVANPFNTGELFF. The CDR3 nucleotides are TGTGCCAGCAGCCAAGTGGCAAACCCCTTTAACACCGGGGAGCTGTTTTTT.

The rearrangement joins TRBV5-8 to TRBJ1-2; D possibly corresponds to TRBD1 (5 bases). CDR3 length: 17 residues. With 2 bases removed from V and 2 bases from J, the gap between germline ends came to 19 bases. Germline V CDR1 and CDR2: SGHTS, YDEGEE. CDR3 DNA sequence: TGTGCCAGCAGCTTCAAATTGACGACAGAATTCAACTATGGCTACACCTTC. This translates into CASSFKLTTEFNYGYTF.

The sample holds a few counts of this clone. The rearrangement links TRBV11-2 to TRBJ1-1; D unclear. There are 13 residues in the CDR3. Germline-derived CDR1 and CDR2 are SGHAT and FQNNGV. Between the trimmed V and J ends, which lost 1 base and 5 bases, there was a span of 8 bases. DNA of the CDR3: TGTGCCAGCAGCTTAGCGGGGAGGACTGAAGCTTTCTTT. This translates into CASSLAGRTEAFF. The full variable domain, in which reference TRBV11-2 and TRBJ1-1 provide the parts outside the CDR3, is EAGVAQSPRYKIIEKRQSVAFWCNPISGHATLYWYQQILGQGPKLLIQFQNNGVVDDSQLPKDRFSAERLKGVDSTLKIQPAKLEDSAVYLCASSLAGRTEAFFGQGTRLTVV.

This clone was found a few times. The CDR3 is CASSQRTGPKVHEQYF. The CDR3 region has the DNA TGCGCCAGCAGCCAACGTACCGGGCCTAAAGTCCACGAGCAGTACTTC. The chain carries TRBV10-2 and TRBJ2-7; D not resolved. The CDR3 runs to 16 residues. CDR1 and CDR2 from the germline V gene are WSHSY and SAAADI. V lost 6 bases to trimming and J lost 5 bases, with 23 bases between them.

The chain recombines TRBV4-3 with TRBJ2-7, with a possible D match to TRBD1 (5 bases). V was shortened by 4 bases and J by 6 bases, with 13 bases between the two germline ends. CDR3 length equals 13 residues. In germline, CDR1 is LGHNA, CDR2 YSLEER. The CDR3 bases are TGCGCCAGCAGCCCAGGGCCTCCGTGCGAGCAGTACTTC. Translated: CASSPGPPCEQYF.

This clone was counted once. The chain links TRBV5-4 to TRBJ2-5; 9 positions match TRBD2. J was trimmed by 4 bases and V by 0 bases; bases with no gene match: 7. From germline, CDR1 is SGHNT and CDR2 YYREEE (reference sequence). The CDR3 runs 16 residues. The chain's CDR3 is CASSLGNAGGRETQYF. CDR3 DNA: TGTGCCAGCAGCTTGGGGAATGCGGGGGGGCGAGAGACCCAGTACTTC.

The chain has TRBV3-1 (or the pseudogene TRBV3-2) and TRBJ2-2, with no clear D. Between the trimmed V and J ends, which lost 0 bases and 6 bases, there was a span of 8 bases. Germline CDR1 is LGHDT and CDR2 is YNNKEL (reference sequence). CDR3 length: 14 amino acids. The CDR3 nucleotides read TGTGCCAGCAGCCAAGATTTTGCCTCCGGGGAGCTGTTTTTT. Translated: CASSQDFASGELFF.

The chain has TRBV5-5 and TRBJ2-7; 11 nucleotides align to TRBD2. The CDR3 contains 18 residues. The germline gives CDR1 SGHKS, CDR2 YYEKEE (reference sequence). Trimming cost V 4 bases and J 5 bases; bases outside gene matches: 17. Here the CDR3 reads CASSQVGFSGRAADEQYF. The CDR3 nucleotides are TGTGCCAGCAGCCAAGTGGGTTTTAGCGGGAGGGCCGCGGACGAGCAGTACTTC.

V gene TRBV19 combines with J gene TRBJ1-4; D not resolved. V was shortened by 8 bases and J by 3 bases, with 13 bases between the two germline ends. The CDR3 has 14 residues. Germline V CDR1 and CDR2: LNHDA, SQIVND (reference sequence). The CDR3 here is CASSSGTANEKLFF. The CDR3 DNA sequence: TGTGCCAGTTCCTCGGGAACGGCTAATGAAAAACTGTTTTTT.

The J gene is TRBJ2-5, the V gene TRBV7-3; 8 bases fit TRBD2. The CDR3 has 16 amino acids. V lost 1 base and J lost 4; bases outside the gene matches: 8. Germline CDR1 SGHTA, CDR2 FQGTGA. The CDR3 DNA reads TGTGCCAGCAGCTTAAATGGCGCGGGGGGCGGAGAGACCCAGTACTTC. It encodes CASSLNGAGGGETQYF.

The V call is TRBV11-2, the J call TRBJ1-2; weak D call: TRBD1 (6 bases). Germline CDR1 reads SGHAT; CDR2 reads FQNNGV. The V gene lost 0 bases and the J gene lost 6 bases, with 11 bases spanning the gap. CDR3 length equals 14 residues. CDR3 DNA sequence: TGTGCCAGCAGCTTAGAGGCCCAGGGGAATGGCTACACCTTC. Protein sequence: CASSLEAQGNGYTF.

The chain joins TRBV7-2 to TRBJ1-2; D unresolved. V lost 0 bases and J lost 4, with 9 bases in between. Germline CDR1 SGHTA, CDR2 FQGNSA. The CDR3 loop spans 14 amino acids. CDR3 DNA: TGTGCCAGCAGCTTAGCCCCCAATCTCTATGGCTACACCTTC. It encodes CASSLAPNLYGYTF.

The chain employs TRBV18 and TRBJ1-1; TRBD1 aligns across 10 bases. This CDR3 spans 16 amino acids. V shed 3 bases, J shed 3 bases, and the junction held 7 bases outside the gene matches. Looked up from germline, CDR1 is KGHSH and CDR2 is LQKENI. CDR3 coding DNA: TGTGCCAGCTCACCGGGACAGGGGATCCGGGACACTGAAGCTTTCTTT. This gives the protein CASSPGQGIRDTEAFF.

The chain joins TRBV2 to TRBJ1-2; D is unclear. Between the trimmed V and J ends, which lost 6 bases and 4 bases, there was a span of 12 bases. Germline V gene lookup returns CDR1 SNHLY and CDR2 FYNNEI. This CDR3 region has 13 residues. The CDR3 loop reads CASRRREGYGYTF. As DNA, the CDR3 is TGTGCCAGCAGGAGAAGGGAGGGCTATGGCTACACCTTC.

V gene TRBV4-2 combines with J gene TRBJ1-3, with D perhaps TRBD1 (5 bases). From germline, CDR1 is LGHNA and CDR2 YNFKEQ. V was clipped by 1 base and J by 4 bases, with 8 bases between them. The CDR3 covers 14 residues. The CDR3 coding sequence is TGTGCCAGCAGCCAAGCCAGGGTCGGAAACACCATATATTTT. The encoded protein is CASSQARVGNTIYF.

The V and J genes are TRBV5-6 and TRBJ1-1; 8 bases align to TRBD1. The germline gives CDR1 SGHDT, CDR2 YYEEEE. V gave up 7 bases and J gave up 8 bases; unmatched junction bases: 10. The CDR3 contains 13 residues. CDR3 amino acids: CASADRGAREAFF. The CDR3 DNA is TGTGCCAGCGCCGACAGGGGCGCGAGGGAAGCTTTCTTT.

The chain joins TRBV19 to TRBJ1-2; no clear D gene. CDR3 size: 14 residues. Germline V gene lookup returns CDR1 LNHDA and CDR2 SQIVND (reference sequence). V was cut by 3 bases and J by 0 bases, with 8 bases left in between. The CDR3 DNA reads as TGTGCCAGTAGTATTAATCAGGCTAACTATGGCTACACCTTC. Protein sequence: CASSINQANYGYTF.

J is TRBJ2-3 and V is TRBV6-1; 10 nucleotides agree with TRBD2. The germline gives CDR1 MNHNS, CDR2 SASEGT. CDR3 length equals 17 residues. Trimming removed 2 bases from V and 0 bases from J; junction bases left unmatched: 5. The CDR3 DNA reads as TGTGCCAGCAGTGAACCCGAACTAGCGGGGAGCACAGATACGCAGTATTTT. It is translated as CASSEPELAGSTDTQYF.

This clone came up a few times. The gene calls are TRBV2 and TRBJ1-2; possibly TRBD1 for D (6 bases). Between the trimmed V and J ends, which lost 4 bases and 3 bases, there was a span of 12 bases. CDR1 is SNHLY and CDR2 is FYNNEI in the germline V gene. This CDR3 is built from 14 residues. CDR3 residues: CASSAQQGYYGYTF. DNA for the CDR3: TGTGCCAGCAGTGCCCAACAGGGTTACTATGGCTACACCTTC.